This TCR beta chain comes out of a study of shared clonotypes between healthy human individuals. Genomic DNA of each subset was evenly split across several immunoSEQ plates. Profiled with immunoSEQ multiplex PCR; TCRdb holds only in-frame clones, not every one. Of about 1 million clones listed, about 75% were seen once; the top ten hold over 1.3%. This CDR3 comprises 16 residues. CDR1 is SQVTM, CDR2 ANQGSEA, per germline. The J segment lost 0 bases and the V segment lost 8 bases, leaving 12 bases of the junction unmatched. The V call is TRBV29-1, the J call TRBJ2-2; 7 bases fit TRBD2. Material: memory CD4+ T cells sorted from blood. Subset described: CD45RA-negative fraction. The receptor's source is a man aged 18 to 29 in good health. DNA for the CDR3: TGCAGCTCTGTAGCGGGCGGGGTGCCGAACACCGGGGAGCTGTTTTTT. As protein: CSSVAGGVPNTGELFF.